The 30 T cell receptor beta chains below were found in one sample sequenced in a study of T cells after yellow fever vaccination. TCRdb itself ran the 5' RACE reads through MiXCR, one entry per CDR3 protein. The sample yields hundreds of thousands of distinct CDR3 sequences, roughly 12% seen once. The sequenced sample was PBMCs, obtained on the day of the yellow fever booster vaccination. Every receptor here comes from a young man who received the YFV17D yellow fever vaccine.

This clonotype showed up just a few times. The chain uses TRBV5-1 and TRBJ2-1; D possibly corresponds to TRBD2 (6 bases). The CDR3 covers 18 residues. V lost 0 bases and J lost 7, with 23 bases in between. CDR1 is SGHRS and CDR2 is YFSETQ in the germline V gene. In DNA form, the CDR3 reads TGCGCCAGCAGCTTGGTTCGGCGGGGTTCAAGGGATTGGAATGAGCAGTTCTTC. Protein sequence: CASSLVRRGSRDWNEQFF.

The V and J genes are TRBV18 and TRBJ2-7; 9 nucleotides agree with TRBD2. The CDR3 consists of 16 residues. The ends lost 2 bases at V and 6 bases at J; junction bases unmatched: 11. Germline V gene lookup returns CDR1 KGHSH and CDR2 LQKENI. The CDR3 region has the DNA TGTGCCAGCTCACCAATTAGCGGGAGTAACCTCCTCGAGCAGTACTTC. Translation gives CASSPISGSNLLEQYF. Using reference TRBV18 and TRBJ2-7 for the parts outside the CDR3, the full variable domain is NAGVMQNPRHLVRRRGQEARLRCSPMKGHSHVYWYRQLPEEGLKFMVYLQKENIIDESGMPKERFSAEFPKEGPSILRIQQVVRGDSAAYFCASSPISGSNLLEQYFGPGTRLTVT.

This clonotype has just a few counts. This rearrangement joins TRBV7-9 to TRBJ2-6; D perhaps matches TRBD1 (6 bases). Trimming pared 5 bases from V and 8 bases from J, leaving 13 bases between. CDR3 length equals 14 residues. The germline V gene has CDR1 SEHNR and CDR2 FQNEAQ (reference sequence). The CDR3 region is CASSQHRDSNVLTF. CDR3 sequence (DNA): TGTGCCAGCAGCCAACACAGGGATTCCAACGTCCTGACTTTC.

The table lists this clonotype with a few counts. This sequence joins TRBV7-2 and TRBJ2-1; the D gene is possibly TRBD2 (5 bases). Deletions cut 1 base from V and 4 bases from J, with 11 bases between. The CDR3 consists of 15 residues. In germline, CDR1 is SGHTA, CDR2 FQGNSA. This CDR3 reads CASSLGDGLYNEQFF. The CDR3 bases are TGTGCCAGCAGCTTAGGAGATGGACTTTACAATGAGCAGTTCTTC. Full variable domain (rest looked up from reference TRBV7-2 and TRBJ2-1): GAGVSQSPSNKVTEKGKDVELRCDPISGHTALYWYRQSLGQGLEFLIYFQGNSAPDKSGLPSDRFSAERTGGSVSTLTIQRTQQEDSAVYLCASSLGDGLYNEQFFGPGTRLTVL.

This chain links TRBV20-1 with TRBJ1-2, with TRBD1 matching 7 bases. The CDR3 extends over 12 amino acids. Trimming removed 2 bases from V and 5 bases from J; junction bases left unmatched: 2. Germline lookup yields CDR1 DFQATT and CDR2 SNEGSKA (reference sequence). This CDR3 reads CSARSGGYGYTF. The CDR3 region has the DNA TGCAGTGCTAGATCAGGGGGTTATGGCTACACCTTC.

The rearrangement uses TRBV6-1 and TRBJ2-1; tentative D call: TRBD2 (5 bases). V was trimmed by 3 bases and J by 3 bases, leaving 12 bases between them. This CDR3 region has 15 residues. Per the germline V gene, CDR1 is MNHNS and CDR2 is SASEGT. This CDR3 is CASSDHADFYNEQFF. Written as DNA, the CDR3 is TGTGCCAGCAGTGATCACGCGGACTTCTACAATGAGCAGTTCTTC.

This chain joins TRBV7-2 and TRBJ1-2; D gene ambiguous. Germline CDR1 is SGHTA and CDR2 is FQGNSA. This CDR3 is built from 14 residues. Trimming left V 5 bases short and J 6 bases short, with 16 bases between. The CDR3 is CASSLFPAPDGYTF. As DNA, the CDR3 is TGTGCCAGCAGCCTGTTCCCGGCTCCGGATGGCTACACCTTC.

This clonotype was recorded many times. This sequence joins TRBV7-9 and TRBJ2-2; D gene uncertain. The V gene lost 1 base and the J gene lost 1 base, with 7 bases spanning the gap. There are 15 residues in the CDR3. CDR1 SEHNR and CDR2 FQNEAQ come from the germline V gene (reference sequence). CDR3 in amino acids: CASSLDAGNTGELFF. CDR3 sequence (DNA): TGTGCCAGCAGCTTAGATGCCGGGAACACCGGGGAGCTGTTTTTT.

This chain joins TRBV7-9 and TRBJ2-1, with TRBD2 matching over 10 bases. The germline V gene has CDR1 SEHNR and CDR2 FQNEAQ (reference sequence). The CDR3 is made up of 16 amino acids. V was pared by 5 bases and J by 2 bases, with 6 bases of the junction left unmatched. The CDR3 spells CASSTSGTSAYNEQFF. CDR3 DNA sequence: TGTGCCAGCAGCACATCCGGGACTAGCGCCTACAATGAGCAGTTCTTC.

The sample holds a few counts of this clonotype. For the CDR3, the DNA is TGTGCCAGCCGAGGCGGAGGGTCCCACAATGAGCAGTTCTTC. It encodes CASRGGGSHNEQFF. The rearrangement links TRBV6-4 to TRBJ2-1, with D possibly matching TRBD2 (6 bases). With 8 bases removed from V and 5 bases from J, the gap between germline ends came to 16 bases. Looked up from germline, CDR1 is MRHNA and CDR2 is SNTAGT. The CDR3 contains 14 residues.

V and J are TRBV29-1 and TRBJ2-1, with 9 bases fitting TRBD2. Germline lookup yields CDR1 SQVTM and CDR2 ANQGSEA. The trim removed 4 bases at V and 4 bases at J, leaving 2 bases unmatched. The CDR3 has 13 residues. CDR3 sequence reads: CSVASGVYNEQFF. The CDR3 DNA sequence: TGCAGCGTTGCTAGCGGGGTTTACAATGAGCAGTTCTTC.

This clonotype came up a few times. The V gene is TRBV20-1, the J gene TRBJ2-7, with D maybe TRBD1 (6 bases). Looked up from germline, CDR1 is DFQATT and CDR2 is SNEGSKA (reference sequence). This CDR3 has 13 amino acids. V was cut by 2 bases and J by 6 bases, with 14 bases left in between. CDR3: CSARYRVIGEQYF. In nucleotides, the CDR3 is TGCAGTGCTAGATACAGGGTGATCGGCGAGCAGTACTTC.

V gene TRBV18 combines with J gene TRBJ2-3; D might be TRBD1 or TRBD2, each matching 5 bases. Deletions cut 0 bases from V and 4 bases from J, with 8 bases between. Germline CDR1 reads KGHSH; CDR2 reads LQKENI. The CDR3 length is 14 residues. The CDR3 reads CASSPPWGSDTQYF. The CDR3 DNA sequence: TGTGCCAGCTCACCACCGTGGGGGTCAGATACGCAGTATTTT.

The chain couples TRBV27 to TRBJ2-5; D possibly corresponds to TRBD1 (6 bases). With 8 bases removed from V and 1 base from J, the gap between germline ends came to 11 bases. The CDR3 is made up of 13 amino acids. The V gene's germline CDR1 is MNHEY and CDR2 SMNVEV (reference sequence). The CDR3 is CASQGWGQETQYF. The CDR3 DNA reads TGTGCCAGCCAGGGGTGGGGCCAAGAGACCCAGTACTTC.

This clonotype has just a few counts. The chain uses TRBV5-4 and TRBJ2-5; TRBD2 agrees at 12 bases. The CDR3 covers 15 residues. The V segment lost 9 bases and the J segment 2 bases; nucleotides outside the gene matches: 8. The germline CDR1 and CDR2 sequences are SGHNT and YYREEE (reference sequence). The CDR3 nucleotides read TGTGCCACCTCTATGACTAGCGGGAGACAAGAGACCCAGTACTTC. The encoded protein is CATSMTSGRQETQYF.

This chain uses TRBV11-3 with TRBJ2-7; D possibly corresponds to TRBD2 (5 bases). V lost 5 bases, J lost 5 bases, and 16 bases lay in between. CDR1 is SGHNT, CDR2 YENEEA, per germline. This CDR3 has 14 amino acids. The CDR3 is CASSPPGSENEQYF. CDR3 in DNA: TGTGCCAGCAGCCCCCCGGGAAGCGAAAACGAGCAGTACTTC. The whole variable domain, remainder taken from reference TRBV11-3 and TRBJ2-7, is EAGVVQSPRYKIIEKKQPVAFWCNPISGHNTLYWYLQNLGQGPELLIRYENEEAVDDSQLPKDRFSAERLKGVDSTLKIQPAELGDSAVYLCASSPPGSENEQYFGPGTRLTVT.

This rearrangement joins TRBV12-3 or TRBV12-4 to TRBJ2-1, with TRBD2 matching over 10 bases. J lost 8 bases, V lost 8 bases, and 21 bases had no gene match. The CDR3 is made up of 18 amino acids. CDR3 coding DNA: TGTGCCAGCTGTCATAGGGGCCAGCGGGAGGGTCTTCTGTATGAGCAGTTCTTC. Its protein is CASCHRGQREGLLYEQFF.

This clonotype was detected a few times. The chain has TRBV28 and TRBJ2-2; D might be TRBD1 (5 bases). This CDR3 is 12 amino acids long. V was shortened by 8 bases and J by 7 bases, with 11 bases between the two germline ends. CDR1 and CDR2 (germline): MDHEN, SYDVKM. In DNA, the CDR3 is TGTGCCAGCCGCCAACAGGACGGGGAGCTGTTTTTT. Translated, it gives CASRQQDGELFF. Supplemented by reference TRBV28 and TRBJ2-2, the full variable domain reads DVKVTQSSRYLVKRTGEKVFLECVQDMDHENMFWYRQDPGLGLRLIYFSYDVKMKEKGDIPEGYSVSREKKERFSLILESASTNQTSMYLCASRQQDGELFFGEGSRLTVL.

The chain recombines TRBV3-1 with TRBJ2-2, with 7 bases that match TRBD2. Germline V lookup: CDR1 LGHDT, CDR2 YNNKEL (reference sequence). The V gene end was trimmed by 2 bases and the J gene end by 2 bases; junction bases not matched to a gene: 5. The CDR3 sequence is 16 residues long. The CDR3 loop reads CASSQWAGVNTGELFF. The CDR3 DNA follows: TGTGCCAGCAGCCAATGGGCGGGAGTCAACACCGGGGAGCTGTTTTTT.

The chain's CDR3 is CASSLLAGVRDTGELFF. DNA for the CDR3: TGTGCCAGCAGTTTATTAGCGGGAGTTCGGGACACCGGGGAGCTGTTTTTT. This sequence joins TRBV27 and TRBJ2-2, with TRBD2 matching 9 bases. Germline V gives CDR1 MNHEY, CDR2 SMNVEV (reference sequence). V shed 1 base and J 3 bases; nucleotides not matched to a gene: 6. This CDR3 contains 17 residues.

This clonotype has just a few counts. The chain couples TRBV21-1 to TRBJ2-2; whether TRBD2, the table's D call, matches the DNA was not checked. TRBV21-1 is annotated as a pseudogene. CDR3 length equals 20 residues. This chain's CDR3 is CASSLRLGRAPWDDTGELFF. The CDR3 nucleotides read TGTGCCAGCAGCCTCCGTTTAGGGAGGGCCCCATGGGACGACACCGGGGAGCTGTTTTTT.

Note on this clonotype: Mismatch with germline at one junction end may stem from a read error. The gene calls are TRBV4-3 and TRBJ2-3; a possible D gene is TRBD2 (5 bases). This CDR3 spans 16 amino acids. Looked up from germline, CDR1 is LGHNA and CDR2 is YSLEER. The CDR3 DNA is TGCGCCAGCAGCCACCGAGACGGTTCTAGCACAGATACGCAGTCTTTT. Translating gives CASSHRDGSSTDTQSF.

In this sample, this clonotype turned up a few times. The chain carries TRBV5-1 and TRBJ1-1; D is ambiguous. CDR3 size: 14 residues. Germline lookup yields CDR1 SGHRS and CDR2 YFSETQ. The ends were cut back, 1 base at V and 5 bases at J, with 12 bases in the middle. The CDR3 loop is CASSLLGMRTEAFF. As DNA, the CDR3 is TGCGCCAGCAGCTTGCTAGGCATGCGGACTGAAGCTTTCTTT.

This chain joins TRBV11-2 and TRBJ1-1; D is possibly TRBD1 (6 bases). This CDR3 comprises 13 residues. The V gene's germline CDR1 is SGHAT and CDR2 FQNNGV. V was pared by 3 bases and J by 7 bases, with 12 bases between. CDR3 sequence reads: CASSLGRGGEAFF. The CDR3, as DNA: TGTGCCAGCAGCTTGGGCAGGGGTGGTGAAGCTTTCTTT.

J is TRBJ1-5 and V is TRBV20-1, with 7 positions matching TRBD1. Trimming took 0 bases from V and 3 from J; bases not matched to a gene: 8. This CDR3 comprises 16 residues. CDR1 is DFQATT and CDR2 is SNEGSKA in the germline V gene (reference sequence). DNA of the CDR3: TGCAGTGCTAGAGATATTACGGGACAGTTCAATCAGCCCCAGCATTTT. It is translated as CSARDITGQFNQPQHF.

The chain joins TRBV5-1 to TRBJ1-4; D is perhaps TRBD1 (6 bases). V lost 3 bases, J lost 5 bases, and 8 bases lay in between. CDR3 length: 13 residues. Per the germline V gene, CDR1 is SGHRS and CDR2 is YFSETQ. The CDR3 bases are TGCGCCAGCAGCTCTACAGGGAATGAAAAACTGTTTTTT. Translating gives CASSSTGNEKLFF.

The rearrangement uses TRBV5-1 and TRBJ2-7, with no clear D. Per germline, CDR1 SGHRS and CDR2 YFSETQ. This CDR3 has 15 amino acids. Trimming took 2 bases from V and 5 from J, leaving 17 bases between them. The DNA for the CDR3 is TGCGCCAGCAGCTTTGAAGGGCAGTCAAAGAACGAGCAGTACTTC. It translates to CASSFEGQSKNEQYF.

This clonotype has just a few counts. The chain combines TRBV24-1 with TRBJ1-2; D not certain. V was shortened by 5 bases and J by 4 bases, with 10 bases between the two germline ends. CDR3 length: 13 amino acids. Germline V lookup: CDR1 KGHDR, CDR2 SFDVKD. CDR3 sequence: CATSAATSYGYTF. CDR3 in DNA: TGTGCCACCAGTGCGGCGACTAGCTATGGCTACACCTTC.

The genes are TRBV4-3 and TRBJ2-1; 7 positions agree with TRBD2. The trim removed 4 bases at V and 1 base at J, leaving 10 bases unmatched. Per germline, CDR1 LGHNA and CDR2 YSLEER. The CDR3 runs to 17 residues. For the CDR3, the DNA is TGCGCCAGCAGCCGCCGGACTAGTTTGGGGTCCTACAATGAGCAGTTCTTC. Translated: CASSRRTSLGSYNEQFF.

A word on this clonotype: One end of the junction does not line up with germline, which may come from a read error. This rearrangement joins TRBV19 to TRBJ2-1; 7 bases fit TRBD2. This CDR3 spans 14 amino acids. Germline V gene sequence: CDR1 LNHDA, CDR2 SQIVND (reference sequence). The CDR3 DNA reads TGTGCCAGTAGTCTACAGGCCACAGGACTAGAGCGGTTCTTC. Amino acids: CASSLQATGLERFF.